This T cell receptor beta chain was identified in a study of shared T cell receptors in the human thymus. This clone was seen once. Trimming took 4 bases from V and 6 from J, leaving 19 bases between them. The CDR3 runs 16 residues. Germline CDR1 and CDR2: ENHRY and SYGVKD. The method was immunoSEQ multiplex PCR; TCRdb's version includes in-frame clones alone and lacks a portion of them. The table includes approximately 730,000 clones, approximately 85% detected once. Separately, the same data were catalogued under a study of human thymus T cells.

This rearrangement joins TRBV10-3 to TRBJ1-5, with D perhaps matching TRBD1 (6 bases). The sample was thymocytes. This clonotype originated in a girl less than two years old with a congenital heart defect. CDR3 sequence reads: CAISGGSGDGSQPQHF. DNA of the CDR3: TGTGCCATCAGTGGGGGGTCAGGGGATGGAAGTCAGCCCCAGCATTTT.